In its sample, the clone carrying this TCR beta chain was seen a few times. The sample is drawn from a study of T-cell memory formation after mild COVID-19. TCRdb processed the 5' RACE reads anew with MiXCR; each CDR3 protein has one entry. Altogether 260,000 or so distinct CDR3 sequences are present, 16% being singletons, with the ten largest covering roughly a fifth. Trimming removed 6 bases at V and 0 bases at J, with 15 bases between. The CDR3 totals 16 residues. Germline loops: CDR1 SGHTA, CDR2 FQGNSA. Sequencing input: PBMCs or a T cell subset sorted from them (not recorded which). This rearrangement joins TRBV7-2 to TRBJ2-1; D is possibly TRBD1 (6 bases). The TCR comes from a man younger than 35 who had mild COVID-19 (a few samples of this study predate the infection). Cell type and time point are not known. In nucleotides, the CDR3 is TGTGCCAGCAGATTCTTAAGGGGGAGCTCCTACAATGAGCAGTTCTTC. The encoded protein is CASRFLRGSSYNEQFF.